This TCR beta chain was sequenced during a study of cytomegalovirus exposure and HLA in healthy donors. Study in general: Drawn from HLA-typed donors, approximately 86 million unique TCRs were held in an early data release.

A remark on this clone: Its antigen is unidentified.

The PCR was carried out with 60 Vbeta primers and 13 Jbeta primers. Using immunoSEQ multiplex PCR, the repertoire was profiled, and TCRdb retains in-frame clones only, with some absent. The repertoire has about 160,000 clones, approximately 80% of them found once; the top ten carry about 0.8%. Study-level findings and limits: Among the CMV-associated chains, three were confirmed in vitro as specific for CMV antigens. The study recorded over 150 TCR beta chains that were cytomegalovirus-associated.

The CDR3 contains 10 residues. The chain combines TRBV7-5 with TRBJ1-5. TRBV7-5 is flagged as a pseudogene. The source of this sequence is a female donor in good health and CMV-seronegative. Sequencing input: PBMCs. CDR3 sequence (DNA): TGTGCCAGAAGCCGTAGCACGGAGCATTTT. Its protein is CARSRSTEHF.